This T cell receptor (beta chain) was profiled in a study of T-cell memory formation after mild COVID-19. About the study: TCR clusters were mostly confined to one donor each. Study observations and caveats: That cross-reactive memory joined was suggested by some responding clones appearing in pre-infection memory. Contracting clones, day 15 to 85, had balanced CD4/CD8, and later expanders favored CD4+.

TCR alpha and TCR beta cDNA libraries with sample barcodes and UMIs came from 5'RACE using constant-segment primers. From the 5' RACE reads, TCRdb called clonotypes with MiXCR, one entry per CDR3 protein. The sample includes around 300,000 distinct CDR3 sequences, approximately 15% of them seen just once. This clonotype was seen repeatedly, ten times or more. Its antigen is unidentified. The sequence was obtained from a young man who had mild COVID-19 (a few samples of this study predate the infection). Cell type and time point are not known. Specimen: PBMCs or a T cell subset sorted from them (not recorded which).

The DNA of the CDR3 is TGTGCCAGCAGTTTAACCGGGATTAGCACAGATACGCAGTATTTT. It codes for CASSLTGISTDTQYF. J is TRBJ2-3 and V is TRBV27; D perhaps matches TRBD2 (5 bases). Per germline, CDR1 MNHEY and CDR2 SMNVEV (reference sequence). This CDR3 has 15 residues. V was trimmed by 2 bases and J by 0 bases, leaving 9 bases between them.